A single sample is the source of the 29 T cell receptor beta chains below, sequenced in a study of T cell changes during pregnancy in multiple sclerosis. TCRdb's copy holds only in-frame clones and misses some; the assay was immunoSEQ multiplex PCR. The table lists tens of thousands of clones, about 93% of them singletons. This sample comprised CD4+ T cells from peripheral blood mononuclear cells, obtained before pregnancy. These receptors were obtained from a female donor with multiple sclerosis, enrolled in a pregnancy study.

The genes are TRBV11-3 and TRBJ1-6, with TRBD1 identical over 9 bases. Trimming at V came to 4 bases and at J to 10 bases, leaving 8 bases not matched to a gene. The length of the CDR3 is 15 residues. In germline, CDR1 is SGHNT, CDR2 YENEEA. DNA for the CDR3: TGTGCCAGCAGCTCAGGGTGGACAGGGGACTCACCCCTCCACTTT. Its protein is CASSSGWTGDSPLHF. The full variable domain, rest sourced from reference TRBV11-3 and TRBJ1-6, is EAGVVQSPRYKIIEKKQPVAFWCNPISGHNTLYWYLQNLGQGPELLIRYENEEAVDDSQLPKDRFSAERLKGVDSTLKIQPAELGDSAVYLCASSSGWTGDSPLHFGNGTRLTVT.

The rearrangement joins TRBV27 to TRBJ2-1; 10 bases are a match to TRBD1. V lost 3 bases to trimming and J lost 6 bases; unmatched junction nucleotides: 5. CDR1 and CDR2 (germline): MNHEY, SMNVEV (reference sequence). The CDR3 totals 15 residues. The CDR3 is CASSLWDRGGNEQFF. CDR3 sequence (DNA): TGTGCCAGCAGTTTGTGGGACAGGGGCGGCAATGAGCAGTTCTTC.

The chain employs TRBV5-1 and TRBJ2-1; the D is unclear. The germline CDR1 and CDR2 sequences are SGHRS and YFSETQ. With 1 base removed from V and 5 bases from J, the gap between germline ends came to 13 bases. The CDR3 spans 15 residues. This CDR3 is CASSLSLTRNNEQFF. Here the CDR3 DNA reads TGCGCCAGCAGCTTGTCCCTCACACGAAACAATGAGCAGTTCTTC.

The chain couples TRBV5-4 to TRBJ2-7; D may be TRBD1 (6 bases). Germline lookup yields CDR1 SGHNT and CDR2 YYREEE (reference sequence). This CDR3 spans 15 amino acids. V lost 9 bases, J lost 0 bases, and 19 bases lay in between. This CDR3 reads CATQQIGQSSYEQYF. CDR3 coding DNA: TGTGCCACCCAGCAGATCGGACAGAGCTCCTACGAGCAGTACTTC.

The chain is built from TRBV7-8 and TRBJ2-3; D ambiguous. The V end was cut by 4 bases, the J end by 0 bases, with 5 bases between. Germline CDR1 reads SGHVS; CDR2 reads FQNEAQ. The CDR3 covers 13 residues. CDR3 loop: CASSSLSTDTQYF. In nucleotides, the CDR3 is TGTGCCAGCAGCTCACTCAGCACAGATACGCAGTATTTT.

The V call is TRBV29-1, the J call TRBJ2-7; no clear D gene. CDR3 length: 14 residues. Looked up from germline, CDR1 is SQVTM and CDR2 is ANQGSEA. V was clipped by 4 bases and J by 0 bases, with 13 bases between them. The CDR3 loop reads CSVGGQPNSYEQYF. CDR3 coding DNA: TGCAGCGTTGGTGGGCAGCCCAACTCCTACGAGCAGTACTTC.

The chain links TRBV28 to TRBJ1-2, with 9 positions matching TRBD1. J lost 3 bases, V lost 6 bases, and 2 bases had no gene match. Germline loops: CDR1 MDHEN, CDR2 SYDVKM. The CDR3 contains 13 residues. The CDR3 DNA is TGTGCCAGCAGACGGACAGGGGACTATGGCTACACCTTC. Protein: CASRRTGDYGYTF.

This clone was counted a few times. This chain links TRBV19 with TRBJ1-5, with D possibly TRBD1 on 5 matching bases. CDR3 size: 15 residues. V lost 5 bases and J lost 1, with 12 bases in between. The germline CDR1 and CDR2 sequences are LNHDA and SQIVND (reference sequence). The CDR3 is CASSSISGSNQPQHF. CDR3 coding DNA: TGTGCCAGTAGTTCGATATCAGGGAGCAATCAGCCCCAGCATTTT.

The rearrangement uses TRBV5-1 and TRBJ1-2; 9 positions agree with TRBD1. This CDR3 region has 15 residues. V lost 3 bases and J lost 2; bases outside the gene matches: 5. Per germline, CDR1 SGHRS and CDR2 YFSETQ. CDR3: CASSWGQGGNYGYTF. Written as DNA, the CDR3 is TGCGCCAGCAGCTGGGGACAGGGCGGCAACTATGGCTACACCTTC.

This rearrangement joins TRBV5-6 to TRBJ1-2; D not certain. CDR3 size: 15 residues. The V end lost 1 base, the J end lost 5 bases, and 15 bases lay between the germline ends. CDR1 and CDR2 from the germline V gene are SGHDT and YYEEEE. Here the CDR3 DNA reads TGTGCCAGCAGCTTGAAAATGGCAGAGGATTATGGCTACACCTTC. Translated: CASSLKMAEDYGYTF.

In DNA, the CDR3 is TGTGCCAGCAGCTTGGGACAGGGGGGCAATTCACCCCTCCACTTT. Its protein product is CASSLGQGGNSPLHF. The chain couples TRBV7-6 to TRBJ1-6; 11 bases align to TRBD1. The germline V gene encodes CDR1 SGHVS and CDR2 FNYEAQ. With V trimmed by 3 bases and J by 7 bases, 2 bases remained unmatched. The CDR3 has 15 amino acids. Filled out from reference TRBV7-6 and TRBJ1-6, the complete variable domain reads GAGVSQSPRYKVTKRGQDVALRCDPISGHVSLYWYRQALGQGPEFLTYFNYEAQQDKSGLPNDRFSAERPEGSISTLTIQRTEQRDSAMYRCASSLGQGGNSPLHFGNGTRLTVT.

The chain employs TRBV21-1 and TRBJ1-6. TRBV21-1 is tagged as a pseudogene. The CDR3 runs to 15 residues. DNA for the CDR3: TGTGCCAGCAGCAACAAGCGGCAGGTAAATTCACCCCTCCACTTT. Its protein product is CASSNKRQVNSPLHF.

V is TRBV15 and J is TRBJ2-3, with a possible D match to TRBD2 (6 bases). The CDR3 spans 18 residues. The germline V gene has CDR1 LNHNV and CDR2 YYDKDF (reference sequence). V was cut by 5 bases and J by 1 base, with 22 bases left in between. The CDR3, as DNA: TGTGCCACCAGCGGAACGGGGGTATTGTTTTGGGGCACAGATACGCAGTATTTT. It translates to CATSGTGVLFWGTDTQYF. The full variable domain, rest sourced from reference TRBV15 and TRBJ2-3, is DAMVIQNPRYQVTQFGKPVTLSCSQTLNHNVMYWYQQKSSQAPKLLFHYYDKDFNNEADTPDNFQSRRPNTSFCFLDIRSPGLGDTAMYLCATSGTGVLFWGTDTQYFGPGTRLTVL.

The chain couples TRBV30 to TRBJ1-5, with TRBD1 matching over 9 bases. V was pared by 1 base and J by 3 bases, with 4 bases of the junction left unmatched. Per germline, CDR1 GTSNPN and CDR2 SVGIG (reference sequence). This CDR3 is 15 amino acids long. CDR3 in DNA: TGTGCCTGGAGTGGGACAGGGGCCAACAATCAGCCCCAGCATTTT. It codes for CAWSGTGANNQPQHF.

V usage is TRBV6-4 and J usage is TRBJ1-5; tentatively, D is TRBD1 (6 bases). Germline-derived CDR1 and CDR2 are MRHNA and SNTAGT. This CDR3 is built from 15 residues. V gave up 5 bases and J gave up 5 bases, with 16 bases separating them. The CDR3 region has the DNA TGTGCCAGCAGTAAAGAGATGACAGGCGATCAGCCCCAGCATTTT. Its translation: CASSKEMTGDQPQHF.

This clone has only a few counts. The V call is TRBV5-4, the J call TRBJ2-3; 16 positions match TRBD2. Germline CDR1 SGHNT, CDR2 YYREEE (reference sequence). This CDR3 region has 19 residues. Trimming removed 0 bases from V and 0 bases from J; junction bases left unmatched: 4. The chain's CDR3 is CASSLEGLAGGFSTDTQYF. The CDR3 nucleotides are TGTGCCAGCAGCTTGGAGGGACTAGCGGGGGGGTTTAGCACAGATACGCAGTATTTT.

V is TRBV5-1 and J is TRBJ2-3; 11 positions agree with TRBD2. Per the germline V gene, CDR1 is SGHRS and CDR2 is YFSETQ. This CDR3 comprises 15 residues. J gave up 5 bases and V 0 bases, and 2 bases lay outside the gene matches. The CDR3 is CASSLAGLAGDTQYF. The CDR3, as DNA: TGCGCCAGCAGCTTGGCCGGACTAGCGGGAGATACGCAGTATTTT.

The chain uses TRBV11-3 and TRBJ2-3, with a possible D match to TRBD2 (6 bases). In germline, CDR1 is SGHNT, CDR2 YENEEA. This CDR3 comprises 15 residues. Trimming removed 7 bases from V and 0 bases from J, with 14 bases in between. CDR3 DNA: TGTGCCAGCACCCTAGGCGGGGCTAGCACAGATACGCAGTATTTT. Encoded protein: CASTLGGASTDTQYF.

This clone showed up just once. Written as DNA, the CDR3 is TGTGCCTGGAGTCCCCAAACCGGGACAGCTAGCACAGATACGCAGTATTTT. Its translation is CAWSPQTGTASTDTQYF. The rearrangement joins TRBV30 to TRBJ2-3; TRBD1 matches at 7 bases. Germline V lookup: CDR1 GTSNPN, CDR2 SVGIG (reference sequence). After removal of 2 bases from V and 0 bases from J, the junction contained 11 bases not matched to a gene. The CDR3 totals 17 residues.

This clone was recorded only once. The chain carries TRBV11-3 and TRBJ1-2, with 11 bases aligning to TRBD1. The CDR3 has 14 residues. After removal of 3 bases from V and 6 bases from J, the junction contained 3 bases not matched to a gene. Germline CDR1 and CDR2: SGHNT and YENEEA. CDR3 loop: CASSLGTGGNGYTF. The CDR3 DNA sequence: TGTGCCAGCAGCTTGGGGACAGGGGGAAATGGCTACACCTTC.

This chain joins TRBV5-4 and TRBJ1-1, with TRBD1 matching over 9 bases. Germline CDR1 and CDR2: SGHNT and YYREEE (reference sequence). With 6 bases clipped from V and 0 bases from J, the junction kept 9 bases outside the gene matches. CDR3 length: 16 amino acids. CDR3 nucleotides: TGTGCCAGCACTATTGACAGGGGGAATATGAACACTGAAGCTTTCTTT. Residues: CASTIDRGNMNTEAFF. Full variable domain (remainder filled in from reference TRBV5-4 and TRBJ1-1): ETGVTQSPTHLIKTRGQQVTLRCSSQSGHNTVSWYQQALGQGPQFIFQYYREEENGRGNFPPRFSGLQFPNYSSELNVNALELDDSALYLCASTIDRGNMNTEAFFGQGTRLTVV.

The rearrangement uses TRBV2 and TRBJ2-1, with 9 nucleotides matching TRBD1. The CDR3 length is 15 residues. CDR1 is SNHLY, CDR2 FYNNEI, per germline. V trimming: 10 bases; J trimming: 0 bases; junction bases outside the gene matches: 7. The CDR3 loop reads CATKGTGSSYNEQFF. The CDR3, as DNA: TGTGCCACCAAGGGGACAGGGAGCTCCTACAATGAGCAGTTCTTC.

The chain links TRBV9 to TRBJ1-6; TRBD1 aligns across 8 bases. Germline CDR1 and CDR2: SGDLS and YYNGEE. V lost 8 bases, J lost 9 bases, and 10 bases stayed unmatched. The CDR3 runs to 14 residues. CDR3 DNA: TGTGCCAGTTCCCTAACAGGGGGTTCTTCACCCCTCCACTTT. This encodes CASSLTGGSSPLHF.

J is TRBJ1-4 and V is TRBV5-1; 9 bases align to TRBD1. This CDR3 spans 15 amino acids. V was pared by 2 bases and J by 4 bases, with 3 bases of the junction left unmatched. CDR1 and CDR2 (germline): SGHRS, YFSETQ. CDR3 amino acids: CASSFGQGFNEKLFF. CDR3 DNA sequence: TGCGCCAGCAGCTTCGGACAGGGGTTTAATGAAAAACTGTTTTTT.

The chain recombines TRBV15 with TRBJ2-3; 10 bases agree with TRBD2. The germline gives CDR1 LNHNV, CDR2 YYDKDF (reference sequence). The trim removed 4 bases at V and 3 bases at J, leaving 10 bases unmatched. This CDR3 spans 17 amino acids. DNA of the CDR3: TGTGCCACCAGCAAGGGGGCTAGCGGGGGAGGGACAGATACGCAGTATTTT. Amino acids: CATSKGASGGGTDTQYF.

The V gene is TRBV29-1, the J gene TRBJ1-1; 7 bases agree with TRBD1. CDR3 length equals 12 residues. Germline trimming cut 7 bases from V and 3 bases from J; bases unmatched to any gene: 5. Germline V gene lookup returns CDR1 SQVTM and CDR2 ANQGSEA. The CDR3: CSGGQTYTEAFF. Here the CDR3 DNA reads TGCAGCGGGGGACAGACCTACACTGAAGCTTTCTTT.

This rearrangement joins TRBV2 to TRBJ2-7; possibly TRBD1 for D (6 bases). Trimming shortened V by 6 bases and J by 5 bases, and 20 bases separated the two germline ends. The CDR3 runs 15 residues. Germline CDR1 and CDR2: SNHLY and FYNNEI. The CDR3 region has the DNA TGTGCCAGCAGGGCGCCCAGGGGTCCAAGCGACGAGCAGTACTTC. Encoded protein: CASRAPRGPSDEQYF.

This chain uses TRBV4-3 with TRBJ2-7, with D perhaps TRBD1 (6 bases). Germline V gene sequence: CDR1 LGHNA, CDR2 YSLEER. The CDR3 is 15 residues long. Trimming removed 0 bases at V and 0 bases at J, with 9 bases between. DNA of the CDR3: TGCGCCAGCAGCCAAGAAGGCAGGGGCTCCTACGAGCAGTACTTC. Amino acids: CASSQEGRGSYEQYF.

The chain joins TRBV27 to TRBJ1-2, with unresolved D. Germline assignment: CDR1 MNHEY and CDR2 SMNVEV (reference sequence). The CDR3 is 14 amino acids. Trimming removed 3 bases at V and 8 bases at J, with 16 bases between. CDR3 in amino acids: CASSFLPGNKGYTF. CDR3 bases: TGTGCCAGCAGTTTTTTGCCGGGAAATAAGGGCTACACCTTC.